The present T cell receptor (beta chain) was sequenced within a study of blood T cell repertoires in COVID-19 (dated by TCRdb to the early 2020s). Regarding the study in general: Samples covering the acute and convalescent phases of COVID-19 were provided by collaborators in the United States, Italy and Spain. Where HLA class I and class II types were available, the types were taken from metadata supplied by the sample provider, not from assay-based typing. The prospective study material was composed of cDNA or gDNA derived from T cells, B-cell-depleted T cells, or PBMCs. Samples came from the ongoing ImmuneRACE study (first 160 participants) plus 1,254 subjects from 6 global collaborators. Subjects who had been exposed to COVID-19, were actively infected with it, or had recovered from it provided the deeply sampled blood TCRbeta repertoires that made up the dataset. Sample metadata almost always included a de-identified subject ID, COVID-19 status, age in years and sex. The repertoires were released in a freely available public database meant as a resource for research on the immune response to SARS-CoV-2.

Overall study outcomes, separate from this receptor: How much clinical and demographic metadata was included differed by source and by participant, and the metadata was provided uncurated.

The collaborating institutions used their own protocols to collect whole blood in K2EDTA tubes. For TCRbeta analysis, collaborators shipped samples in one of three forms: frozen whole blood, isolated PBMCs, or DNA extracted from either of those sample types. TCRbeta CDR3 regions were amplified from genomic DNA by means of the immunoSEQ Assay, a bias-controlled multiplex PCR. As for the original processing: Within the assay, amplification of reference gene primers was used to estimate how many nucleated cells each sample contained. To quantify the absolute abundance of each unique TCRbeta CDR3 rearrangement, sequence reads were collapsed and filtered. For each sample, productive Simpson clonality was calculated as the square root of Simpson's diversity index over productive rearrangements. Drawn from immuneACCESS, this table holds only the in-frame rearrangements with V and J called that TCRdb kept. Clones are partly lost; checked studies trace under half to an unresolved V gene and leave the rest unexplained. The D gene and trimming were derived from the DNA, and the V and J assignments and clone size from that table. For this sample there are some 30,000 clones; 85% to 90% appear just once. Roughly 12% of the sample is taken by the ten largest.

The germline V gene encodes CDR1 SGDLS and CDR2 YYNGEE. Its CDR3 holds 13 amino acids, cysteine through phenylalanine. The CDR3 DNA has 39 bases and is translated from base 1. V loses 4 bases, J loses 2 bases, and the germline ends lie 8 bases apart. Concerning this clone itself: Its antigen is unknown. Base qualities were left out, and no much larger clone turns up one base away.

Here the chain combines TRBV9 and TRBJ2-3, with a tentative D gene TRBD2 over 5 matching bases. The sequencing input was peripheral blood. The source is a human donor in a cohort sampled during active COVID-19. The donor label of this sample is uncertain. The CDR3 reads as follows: CASSRGTTDTQYF. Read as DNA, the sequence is TGTGCCAGCAGCCGGGGAACCACAGATACGCAGTATTTT.